These T cell receptor beta chains were read from a single sample in a study of blood T cell repertoires in COVID-19. The repertoire was sequenced with immunoSEQ multiplex PCR; TCRdb's copy has only in-frame clones and lacks some. The table records approximately 140,000 clones, 75% to 90% of them present only once. Specimen: peripheral blood. The receptors stem from a man younger than 35 with COVID-19, enrolled during active disease. The CDR3 runs from the conserved cysteine through the conserved F or W. A D gene is named only where the DNA matches it firmly. The listing skips clone size in some rows; elsewhere it reads once, few, many or a size class.

>TRBV21-1|NA|NA|TRBJ2-7
CASSTGQGFSYEQYF
TGTGCCAGCAGCACAGGACAGGGGTTCTCATACGAGCAGTACTTC
>TRBV7-2|NA|NA|TRBJ1-2
CASSEVSPRVVFNTGYTF
TGTGCCAGCAGCGAAGTTAGCCCCAGGGTCGTGTTTAACACCGGCTACACCTTC
>TRBV5-1|NA|NA|TRBJ2-1
CASSLLSSDNEQFF
TGCGCCAGCAGCTTGTTATCGTCAGACAATGAGCAGTTCTTC
>TRBV2|NA|NA|TRBJ2-7
CASSPTLRESYEQYF
TGTGCCAGCAGCCCGACGCTCAGGGAATCCTACGAGCAGTACTTC
>TRBV15|NA|NA|TRBJ2-3
CATSRDKWGRRTDTQYF
TGTGCCACCAGCAGAGATAAGTGGGGGAGGCGGACAGATACGCAGTATTTT
>TRBV14|TRBD1|NA|TRBJ2-7
CASSLRQGSSYEQYF
TGTGCCAGCAGCCTCCGACAGGGGTCCTCCTACGAGCAGTACTTC
>TRBV11-2|TRBD2|NA|TRBJ2-3
CASSLTPAASGRKGDTQYF
TGTGCCAGCAGCTTAACCCCGGCGGCTAGCGGGAGGAAGGGAGATACGCAGTATTTT
>TRBV7-9|NA|NA|TRBJ2-2
CASSLLANTGELFF
TGTGCCAGCAGCTTACTAGCGAACACCGGGGAGCTGTTTTTT
>TRBV7-9|TRBD1|once|TRBJ2-7
CASSPGTGLYEQYF
TGTGCCAGCAGCCCCGGGACAGGCCTCTACGAGCAGTACTTC
>TRBV4-1|TRBD1|NA|TRBJ1-4
CASSSYRGFFEKLFF
TGCGCCAGCAGCTCCTACAGGGGGTTCTTCGAAAAACTGTTTTTT
>TRBV6-1|NA|once|TRBJ2-7
CASSEWGGRLSEQYF
TGTGCCAGCAGTGAATGGGGGGGGCGTCTGAGCGAGCAGTACTTC
>TRBV28|TRBD2|NA|TRBJ2-1
CASSSHLAGVWDEQFF
TGTGCCAGCAGTTCCCATCTAGCGGGAGTTTGGGATGAGCAGTTCTTC
>TRBV2|TRBD2|NA|TRBJ2-1
CASRGTSGRVEQFF
TGTGCCAGCAGGGGGACTAGCGGGAGGGTTGAGCAGTTCTTC
>TRBV6-5|NA|NA|TRBJ2-1
CASRLPSYNEQFF
TGTGCCAGCCGGCTACCTAGCTACAATGAGCAGTTCTTC
>TRBV5-1|TRBD1|once|TRBJ1-6
CASTNTPGTEISPLHF
TGCGCCAGCACCAACACCCCCGGGACAGAAATCTCACCCCTCCACTTT
>TRBV9|TRBD1|NA|TRBJ2-7
CASSVAQGARYEQYF
TGTGCCAGCAGCGTAGCTCAGGGGGCGCGCTACGAGCAGTACTTC
>TRBV3-1/TRBV3-2|NA|NA|TRBJ1-1
CASSQGKGSLRTEAFF
TGTGCCAGCAGCCAAGGCAAAGGGAGCCTACGCACTGAAGCTTTCTTT
>TRBV5-1|NA|NA|TRBJ2-3
CASSLAIGFGTDTQYF
TGCGCCAGCAGCTTGGCTATCGGGTTTGGCACAGATACGCAGTATTTT
>TRBV7-9|NA|NA|TRBJ2-7
CASSPLRRDYEQYF
TGTGCCAGCAGCCCACTCCGGCGGGACTACGAGCAGTACTTC
>TRBV4-3|TRBD2|NA|TRBJ2-3
CASSQDLAGGPNTQYF
TGCGCCAGCAGCCAAGATCTAGCGGGAGGGCCGAATACGCAGTATTTT
>TRBV6-5|NA|NA|TRBJ2-2
CASSTGEAGELFF
TGTGCCAGCAGTACAGGGGAGGCCGGGGAGCTGTTTTTT
>TRBV7-3|NA|NA|TRBJ2-2
CASSLEGSNTGELFF
TGTGCCAGCAGCTTAGAGGGATCGAACACCGGGGAGCTGTTTTTT
>TRBV11-2|NA|NA|TRBJ2-1
CASSLVYGKQGSYNEQFF
TGTGCCAGCAGCTTAGTTTATGGGAAACAGGGCTCCTACAATGAGCAGTTCTTC
>TRBV27|TRBD2|NA|TRBJ2-3
CASSAVGGRAAFHTDTQYF
TGTGCCAGCAGCGCAGTGGGCGGGAGGGCAGCTTTTCACACAGATACGCAGTATTTT
>TRBV4-3|NA|NA|TRBJ2-3
CASSLSHSTDTQYF
TGCGCCAGCAGCTTAAGCCACAGCACAGATACGCAGTATTTT
>TRBV10-3|TRBD1|NA|TRBJ2-1
CAISDQDRGSYNEQFF
TGTGCCATCAGTGACCAAGACAGGGGCTCCTACAATGAGCAGTTCTTC
>TRBV30|NA|NA|TRBJ2-1
CAWSAPAGPYNEQFF
TGTGCCTGGAGTGCCCCAGCGGGCCCCTACAATGAGCAGTTCTTC
>TRBV6-1|NA|NA|TRBJ2-1
CASSEPSNSRGFDEQFF
TGTGCCAGCAGTGAACCCTCCAACTCTCGAGGGTTCGATGAGCAGTTCTTC
>TRBV6-7|NA|NA|TRBJ1-5
CASSYSLRGGGPGDQPQHF
TGTGCCAGCAGTTACTCGCTACGAGGCGGCGGCCCCGGCGATCAGCCCCAGCATTTT
>TRBV6-5|TRBD1|NA|TRBJ1-2
CASSNAHRGHCQF
TGTGCCAGCAGTAACGCCCACAGGGGTCACTGTCAATTC
>TRBV28|TRBD1|NA|TRBJ2-7
CASSPGQGEFYEQYF
TGTGCCAGCAGTCCCGGACAGGGAGAGTTCTACGAGCAGTACTTC
>TRBV27|NA|NA|TRBJ1-1
CASTPGGFSEAFF
TGTGCCAGCACCCCGGGAGGGTTTTCTGAAGCTTTCTTT
>TRBV27|NA|NA|TRBJ2-7
CASSFGESYEQYF
TGTGCCAGCAGTTTCGGGGAATCTTACGAGCAGTACTTC
>TRBV6-5|TRBD1|NA|TRBJ2-7
CASLLLGQGGGKQYF
TGTGCCAGCTTATTGTTGGGACAGGGGGGAGGGAAGCAGTACTTC
>TRBV7-8|TRBD2|NA|TRBJ2-1
CASSFAEGGSSYNEQFF
TGTGCCAGCAGCTTTGCTGAGGGCGGGAGCTCCTACAATGAGCAGTTCTTC
>TRBV11-3|NA|NA|TRBJ2-7
CASSSYTRPYEQYF
TGTGCCAGCAGCTCTTACACCCGCCCCTACGAGCAGTACTTC
>TRBV11-2|TRBD1|NA|TRBJ1-1
CASSLGRTGWTTEAFF
TGTGCCAGCAGCTTAGGAAGGACAGGATGGACCACTGAAGCTTTCTTT
>TRBV6-5|NA|NA|TRBJ2-4
CASDFTSLAKNIQYF
TGTGCCAGCGACTTTACCTCCCTAGCCAAAAACATTCAGTACTTC
>TRBV4-1|NA|NA|TRBJ1-4
CASSQGQGNEKLLF
TGCGCCAGCAGCCAAGGACAAGGCAATGAAAAACTGCTTTTT
>TRBV6-2/TRBV6-3|TRBD2|NA|TRBJ2-1
CASSYEAEREGFYNEQFF
TGTGCCAGCAGTTACGAGGCGGAGCGGGAGGGTTTCTACAATGAGCAGTTCTTC
>TRBV28|NA|NA|TRBJ2-7
CASIPRHTYEQYF
TGTGCCAGCATCCCCAGACACACATACGAGCAGTACTTC
>TRBV30|TRBD2|NA|TRBJ2-7
CAWSRLAGSPTYEQYF
TGTGCCTGGAGTCGACTAGCGGGAAGCCCAACCTACGAGCAGTACTTC
>TRBV10-3|NA|NA|TRBJ2-7
CATADLSYEQYF
TGTGCCACCGCGGATTTATCCTACGAGCAGTACTTC
>TRBV15|TRBD2|NA|TRBJ2-7
CATSRASGRIHEQYF
TGTGCCACCAGCAGAGCTAGCGGGAGAATCCACGAGCAGTACTTC
>TRBV28|NA|NA|TRBJ1-5
CASSPGLYSNQPQHF
TGTGCCAGCAGCCCGGGTCTCTATAGCAATCAGCCCCAGCATTTT
>TRBV6-2/TRBV6-3|TRBD2|NA|TRBJ2-4
CASSYPGLSPVNIQYF
TGTGCCAGCAGTTACCCGGGACTAAGCCCTGTAAACATTCAGTACTTC
>TRBV28|NA|once|TRBJ1-5
CASNSQPQHF
TGTGCCAGCAACAGTCAGCCCCAGCATTTT
>TRBV6-2/TRBV6-3|NA|NA|TRBJ2-7
CASSYAGSYEQYF
TGTGCCAGCAGTTACGCGGGGAGTTACGAGCAGTACTTC
>TRBV5-4|NA|NA|TRBJ1-1
CASSLSPGTEAFF
TGTGCCAGCAGCTTGAGCCCGGGCACTGAAGCTTTCTTT
>TRBV5-1|TRBD1|NA|TRBJ2-1
CASSGRQGSSYNEQFF
TGCGCCAGCAGCGGCCGACAGGGGTCTTCCTACAATGAGCAGTTCTTC
>TRBV12-3/TRBV12-4|NA|once|TRBJ2-7
CASTSDSSYEQYF
TGTGCCAGCACTTCAGACAGCTCCTACGAGCAGTACTTC
>TRBV28|TRBD1|NA|TRBJ1-2
CASSFGGTGVGYTF
TGTGCCAGCAGTTTCGGTGGGACAGGGGTTGGCTACACCTTC
>TRBV13|NA|once|TRBJ2-7
CASSSGGVPYEQYF
TGTGCCAGCAGCTCCGGAGGAGTCCCCTACGAGCAGTACTTC
>TRBV19|NA|NA|TRBJ1-5
CATVNSGQGDQPQHF
TGTGCCACCGTTAATTCAGGGCAAGGTGATCAGCCCCAGCATTTT
>TRBV30|NA|once|TRBJ1-4
CAWSDLETKSKLLF
TGTGCCTGGAGTGATTTGGAGACGAAAAGTAAACTGCTTTTT